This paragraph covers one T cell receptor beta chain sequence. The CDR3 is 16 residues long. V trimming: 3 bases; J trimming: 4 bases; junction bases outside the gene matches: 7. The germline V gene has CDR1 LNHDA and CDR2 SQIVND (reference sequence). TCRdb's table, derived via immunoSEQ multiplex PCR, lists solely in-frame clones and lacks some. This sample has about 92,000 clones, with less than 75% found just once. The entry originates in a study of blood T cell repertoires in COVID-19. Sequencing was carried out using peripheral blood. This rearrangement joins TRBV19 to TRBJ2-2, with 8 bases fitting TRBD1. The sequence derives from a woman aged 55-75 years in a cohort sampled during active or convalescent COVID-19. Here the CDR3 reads CASSMLDRVITGELFF. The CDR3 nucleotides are TGTGCCAGTAGTATGTTGGACAGGGTCATCACCGGGGAGCTGTTTTTT.